This TCR beta chain was captured in a study of blood T cells in healthy people across ages. Trimming pared 8 bases from V and 0 bases from J, leaving 6 bases between. In germline, CDR1 is SEHNR, CDR2 FQNEAQ (reference sequence). The CDR3 extends over 12 amino acids. The authors ran a second PCR of roughly 7 to 11 cycles using a sample-barcoded 5' primer and a J-beta primer mix. TCRdb redid the calling of the 5' RACE reads with MiXCR, one entry per CDR3 protein. The sample gives over a million distinct CDR3 sequences, 20% to 25% of which show up once; approximately 0.71% is in the top ten. This clonotype occurred a few times. Its antigen is currently unknown. Overall study results and limits: Observed TCR beta diversity per million T cells went down as age went up. This fall followed a roughly linear course with age.

These data were also reused for a study on T cells of mothers and their children.

The clonotype originates from a girl aged 2 to 9 in good health. The gene calls are TRBV7-9 and TRBJ2-3, with D uncertain. The source material was blood. This CDR3 is CASFPSTDTQYF. CDR3 sequence (DNA): TGTGCCAGCTTTCCGAGCACAGATACGCAGTATTTT.